A selection of T cell receptor beta chains follows, all from one sample in a study of blood T cell repertoires in COVID-19. Profiled with immunoSEQ multiplex PCR; TCRdb holds only in-frame clones, not every one. The table lists more than 200,000 clones, 70% to 90% of them singletons. Sequencing was carried out using peripheral blood. These receptors came from a man between 18 and 35 years old with active or convalescent COVID-19. CDR3s include the opening cysteine and the closing phenylalanine or tryptophan. The order of the fields is CDR3 DNA, CDR3 protein, V gene, clone size, J gene, D gene. The D gene is left open where the match is weak. Size is stated for part of the rows, as once, few or many counts, or as a class when the clone is expanded.

TGCGCCAGCAGCTTGGGAGACAGTAACTATGGCTACACCTTC,CASSLGDSNYGYTF,TRBV5-1,-,TRBJ1-2,-
TGTGCCAGCAGTGAGAACAGTTACGAGCAGTACTTC,CASSENSYEQYF,TRBV6-1,-,TRBJ2-7,-
TGTGCCAGCAGCACGGTTACTGAAGCTTTCTTT,CASSTVTEAFF,TRBV7-9,-,TRBJ1-1,-
TGTGCCACCGGAGGGAGCCCGGCTGAAGCTTTCTTT,CATGGSPAEAFF,TRBV12-3/TRBV12-4,-,TRBJ1-1,-
TGTGCCAGCAGTTGGGACAGGGAGGGCAATCAGCCCCAGCATTTT,CASSWDREGNQPQHF,TRBV2,-,TRBJ1-5,TRBD1
TGTGCCAGCAGTATAACTAGTACAGGGGTGAGCACTGAAGCTTTCTTT,CASSITSTGVSTEAFF,TRBV27,once,TRBJ1-1,TRBD1
TGTGCCAGCTCACCACGGGACTACAATACAGATACGCGGTATTTT,CASSPRDYNTDTRYF,TRBV18,-,TRBJ2-3,TRBD2
TGTGCCAGTAGTACTAGCGGGAGAGGCACCGGGGAGCTGTTTTTT,CASSTSGRGTGELFF,TRBV19,-,TRBJ2-2,TRBD2
TGTGCCAGCAGCTTAGGTTTCAGCGGGGGGCACTTTTACAATGAGCAGTTCTTC,CASSLGFSGGHFYNEQFF,TRBV11-3,-,TRBJ2-1,TRBD2
TGTGCCAGCAGTGATCAGGTTTCCTACGAGCAGTACTTC,CASSDQVSYEQYF,TRBV2,-,TRBJ2-7,-
TGTGCCAGCAGCTCATTAGCGGGGACGGGGAGCTCTGGAAACACCATATATTTT,CASSSLAGTGSSGNTIYF,TRBV13,few,TRBJ1-3,-
TGTGCCAGCAGCGTAGGCGGGGGGGCCTACAATGAGCAGTTCTTC,CASSVGGGAYNEQFF,TRBV9,-,TRBJ2-1,TRBD2
TGTGCCAGCAGCTTATCACAGGGGTCCATTCAGTACTTC,CASSLSQGSIQYF,TRBV5-6,-,TRBJ2-4,TRBD1
TGTGCCAGCAGTTTCCTGGCAGTTCAGTACTTC,CASSFLAVQYF,TRBV28,-,TRBJ2-4,-
TGTGCCAGCAGCCCCTTTGTGGGAGGAAACTATGGCTACACCTTC,CASSPFVGGNYGYTF,TRBV27,-,TRBJ1-2,-
TGTGCCAGCGGAGGACAGGGTGGGACAGATACGCAGTATTTT,CASGGQGGTDTQYF,TRBV6-6,-,TRBJ2-3,TRBD1
TGTGCCAGTAGTCGGTGGGGGGGGGAAGAGACCCAGTACTTC,CASSRWGGEETQYF,TRBV19,once,TRBJ2-5,TRBD2
TGTGCCAGCAGCGTATTAGTAGCGGGGGCGCCAAATGAGCAGTTCTTC,CASSVLVAGAPNEQFF,TRBV9,once,TRBJ2-1,TRBD2
TGTGCCAGCAGCTTGGTGGGACTATGGTACGAGCAGTACTTC,CASSLVGLWYEQYF,TRBV5-8,-,TRBJ2-7,TRBD2
TGTGCCAGCAGCGTCTCCGGGGACTCCTACAATGAGCAGTTCTTC,CASSVSGDSYNEQFF,TRBV9,-,TRBJ2-1,-
TGTGCCAGCAGCTCGCCTAGGCAGCGGGGGCTCGGGGATACGCAGTATTTT,CASSSPRQRGLGDTQYF,TRBV7-8,-,TRBJ2-3,TRBD2
TGTGCCAGTAGCCATGGACAGTACAATGAGCAGTTCTTC,CASSHGQYNEQFF,TRBV19,-,TRBJ2-1,-
TGTGCCAGCAGTTGGGCAAGTTCTCCCCTCCACTTT,CASSWASSPLHF,TRBV6-2/TRBV6-3,-,TRBJ1-6,-
TGTGCCAGCAGCTTGAGGCTAGCTGAAGATACGCAGTATTTT,CASSLRLAEDTQYF,TRBV5-4,-,TRBJ2-3,-
TGTGCCAGCAGCCAATTCCCGCCTAGCGGGTCAGCCAAAAACATTCAGTACTTC,CASSQFPPSGSAKNIQYF,TRBV3-1/TRBV3-2,-,TRBJ2-4,TRBD2
TGCGCCAGCAGCTTGGAGGGTCCGGGGGTGAACACTGAAGCTTTCTTT,CASSLEGPGVNTEAFF,TRBV5-1,-,TRBJ1-1,-
TGTGCCAGCACCCAAAGCCAAGGTCAGGATGGCTACACCTTC,CASTQSQGQDGYTF,TRBV4-2,few,TRBJ1-2,-
TGTGCCAGCAGTTCACGGGAGATTCCCCGGGGGGTCTATGGCTACACCTTC,CASSSREIPRGVYGYTF,TRBV27,once,TRBJ1-2,-
TGTGCCAGCAGTTATGCGGATTCACCCCTCCACTTT,CASSYADSPLHF,TRBV27,-,TRBJ1-6,-
TGCAGCGGAACAGGGGGCGAAGAGACCCAGTACTTC,CSGTGGEETQYF,TRBV29-1,once,TRBJ2-5,TRBD1
TGTGCCATCAGTGAGACAGGGCCCTACGAGCAGTACTTC,CAISETGPYEQYF,TRBV10-3,-,TRBJ2-7,-
TGTGCCATCAGCCGGTTGAACACTGAAGCTTTCTTT,CAISRLNTEAFF,TRBV10-3,-,TRBJ1-1,-
TGTGCCAGCTCACCTATTCCGGGACAGGGGGCAATAAACACTGAAGCTTTCTTT,CASSPIPGQGAINTEAFF,TRBV18,once,TRBJ1-1,TRBD1
TGTGCCAGCAGCTTGGGACAGGGCATAAACGAGCAGTTCTTC,CASSLGQGINEQFF,TRBV5-4,-,TRBJ2-1,TRBD1
TGTGCCAGCTCAAAAGGGGGGACAGCTAACTATGGCTACACCTTC,CASSKGGTANYGYTF,TRBV18,-,TRBJ1-2,TRBD1
TGTGCCAGCAGGAGGGATAGCTACGAGCAGTACTTC,CASRRDSYEQYF,TRBV6-5,once,TRBJ2-7,-
TGTGCCAGCAGCCCCTCGGGACTTTACGAGCAGTACTTC,CASSPSGLYEQYF,TRBV11-2,-,TRBJ2-7,-
TGTGCCAGCAGTTTTCTGTCTAGCGGGAACACCGGGGAGCTGTTTTTT,CASSFLSSGNTGELFF,TRBV28,-,TRBJ2-2,TRBD2